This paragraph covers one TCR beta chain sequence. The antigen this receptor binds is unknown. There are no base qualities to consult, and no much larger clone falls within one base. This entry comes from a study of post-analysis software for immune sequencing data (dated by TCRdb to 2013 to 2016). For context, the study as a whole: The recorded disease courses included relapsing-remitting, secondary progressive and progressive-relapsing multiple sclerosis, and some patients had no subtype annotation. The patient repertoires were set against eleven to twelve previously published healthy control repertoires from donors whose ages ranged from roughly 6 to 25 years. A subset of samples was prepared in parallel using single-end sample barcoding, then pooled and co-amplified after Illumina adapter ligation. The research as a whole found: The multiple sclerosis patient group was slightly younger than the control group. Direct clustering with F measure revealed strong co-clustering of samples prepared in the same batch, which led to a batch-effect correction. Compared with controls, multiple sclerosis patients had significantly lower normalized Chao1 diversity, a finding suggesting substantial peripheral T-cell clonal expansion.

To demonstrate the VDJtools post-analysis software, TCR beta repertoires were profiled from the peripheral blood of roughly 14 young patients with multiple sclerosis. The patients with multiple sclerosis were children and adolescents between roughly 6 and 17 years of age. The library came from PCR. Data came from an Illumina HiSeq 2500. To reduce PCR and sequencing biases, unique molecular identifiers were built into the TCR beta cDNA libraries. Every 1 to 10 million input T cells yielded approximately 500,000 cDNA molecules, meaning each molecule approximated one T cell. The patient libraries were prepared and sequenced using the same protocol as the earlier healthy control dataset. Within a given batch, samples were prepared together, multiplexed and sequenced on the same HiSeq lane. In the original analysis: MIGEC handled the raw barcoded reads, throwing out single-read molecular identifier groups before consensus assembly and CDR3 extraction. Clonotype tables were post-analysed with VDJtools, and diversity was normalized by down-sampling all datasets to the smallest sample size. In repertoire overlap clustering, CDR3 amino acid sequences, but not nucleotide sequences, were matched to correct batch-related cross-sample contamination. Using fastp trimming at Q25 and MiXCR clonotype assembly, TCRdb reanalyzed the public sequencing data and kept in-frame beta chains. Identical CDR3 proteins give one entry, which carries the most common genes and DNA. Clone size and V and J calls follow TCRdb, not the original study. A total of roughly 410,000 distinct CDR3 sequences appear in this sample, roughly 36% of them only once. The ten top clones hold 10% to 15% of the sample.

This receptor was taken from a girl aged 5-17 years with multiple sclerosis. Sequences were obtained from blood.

The CDR3 in this case is CSSKGLAGATPYEQYF. The DNA sequence reads TGCAGTTCTAAAGGTCTAGCGGGGGCCACCCCCTACGAGCAGTACTTC. The rearranged segments are TRBV20-1 and TRBJ2-7, with 10 middle bases fitting TRBD2. Inclusive of the bounding cysteine and phenylalanine, the CDR3 is 16 residues long. Left in the record is the CDR3 DNA by itself, 48 bases read in frame from the first base. CDR1 DFQATT and CDR2 SNEGSKA are derived from the germline V gene (reference sequence). V trim: 8 bases; J trim: 2 bases; unmatched bases: 15.